The 18 T cell receptor beta chains below all came from one sample that was sequenced in a study of tumor and adjacent non-tumor tissue in lung cancer. No cell sorting was done before RNA was extracted from the tissue. Three rounds of nested PCR, following a modified ARM-PCR protocol, produced the TCRbeta library. One entry per CDR3 protein, called by TCRdb with MiXCR from the multiplex PCR reads. The sample contains 65,000 to 80,000 distinct CDR3 sequences, around 73% of which appear only once. The material sequenced was lung tumor tissue. Receptors were obtained from a man aged 55 to 70 with non-small cell lung cancer.

This chain joins TRBV20-1 and TRBJ1-4, with 7 nucleotides matching TRBD1. This CDR3 contains 17 residues. Germline loops: CDR1 DFQATT, CDR2 SNEGSKA (reference sequence). V gave up 7 bases and J gave up 7 bases; unmatched junction bases: 21. The CDR3 protein is CSVSSPSGGGGGEKLFF. The CDR3, as DNA: TGCAGTGTTTCCTCCCCCTCAGGGGGTGGTGGTGGTGAAAAACTGTTTTTT.

Of note for this clonotype: One end of the junction is discordant with germline, which a read error may explain. This sequence joins TRBV6-1 and TRBJ2-3, with no clear D. Germline V gene lookup returns CDR1 MNHNS and CDR2 SASEGT. The CDR3 covers 13 residues. The CDR3 DNA is TGTGCCAGAAGTGAAGGGTTAAGGGATACGCAGTATTTT. Amino acid sequence: CARSEGLRDTQYF.

Details on this clonotype: Because it lacks the conserved phenylalanine or tryptophan at the end, this CDR3 is likely a read error. This chain links TRBV20-1 with TRBJ2-1; no firm D call. There are 12 residues in the CDR3. Germline CDR1 reads DFQATT; CDR2 reads SNEGSKA (reference sequence). The CDR3 loop reads CSDRTLVTEQFY. The CDR3 DNA follows: TGTAGTGATAGAACCCTAGTAACTGAGCAGTTCTAC.

Of note for this clonotype: A read error may produce the germline difference seen at one junction end. The rearrangement uses TRBV6-1 and TRBJ2-1, with D possibly matching TRBD1 (5 bases). The CDR3 extends over 16 amino acids. The germline CDR1 and CDR2 sequences are MNHNS and SASEGT. DNA of the CDR3: TGTGCCAGCAGTGACCCGTTCGAGATAGGGGTAAATGAGCGGTTCTTC. Residues: CASSDPFEIGVNERFF.

As concerns this clonotype: Sequence at one end of the junction differs from germline and may be a read error. V and J are TRBV10-1 and TRBJ1-5, with a weak D call TRBD1 (5 bases). CDR1 is WNHNN and CDR2 is SYGVQD in the germline V gene (reference sequence). This CDR3 is built from 13 residues. This CDR3 reads CAGAWSGNQPRYF. The CDR3 DNA is TGCGCCGGGGCCTGGAGCGGGAATCAGCCCCGGTATTTT.

Only one count was recorded for this clonotype. The junction shows a germline mismatch at one end, possibly a read error. The chain links TRBV6-6 to TRBJ1-2; D gene ambiguous. There are 13 residues in the CDR3. Germline V lookup: CDR1 MNHNY, CDR2 SVGAGI (reference sequence). This CDR3 is CANSYVTNYGYTF. The CDR3 DNA reads as TGTGCCAACAGTTACGTGACAAACTATGGCTACACCTTC.

A note on this clonotype: At one end the junction does not follow the germline gene, possibly because of a read error. The chain has TRBV6-1 and TRBJ1-1; no definite D call. Germline assignment: CDR1 MNHNS and CDR2 SASEGT. The CDR3 sequence is 12 residues long. CDR3 DNA: TGTGCCAGCAGTGAGCTACGGTATGAAGCCTTCTTT. Translated, it gives CASSELRYEAFF.

A word on this clonotype: One end of the junction is discordant with germline, which a read error may explain. J is TRBJ2-1 and V is TRBV12-3 or TRBV12-4, with 13 nucleotides matching TRBD2. This CDR3 is 17 amino acids long. The CDR3 spells CASRSTGTSGMTYEQFF. The CDR3 DNA follows: TGTGCCAGCAGGTCAACCGGGACTAGCGGGATGACATATGAACAGTTCTTC.

The gene calls are TRBV5-1 and TRBJ2-5, with 7 positions matching TRBD1. Germline V gene lookup returns CDR1 SGHRS and CDR2 YFSETQ. The CDR3 has 14 residues. Trimming took 6 bases from V and 2 from J; bases not matched to a gene: 7. This CDR3 is CASTDRASQETQYF. Here the CDR3 DNA reads TGCGCCAGCACAGACAGGGCCTCTCAAGAGACCCAGTACTTC.

For this clonotype: The missing conserved phenylalanine or tryptophan at the end of this CDR3 makes a read error likely. This chain links TRBV6-5 with TRBJ2-7; TRBD2 aligns across 7 bases. Looked up from germline, CDR1 is MNHEY and CDR2 is SVGAGI. The CDR3 extends over 15 amino acids. The CDR3 nucleotides are TGTGCCTGCAGTTACTCGAGGCGGGAGACGGCAGAGCAGTACTTA. The encoded protein is CACSYSRRETAEQYL.

Concerning this clonotype: The junction and the germline gene differ at one end; a read error may be behind it. The chain is built from TRBV6-5 and TRBJ1-1; D perhaps matches TRBD1 (5 bases). The CDR3 is made up of 15 amino acids. Germline V gene sequence: CDR1 MNHEY, CDR2 SVGAGI. In DNA form, the CDR3 reads TGTGTCAGCAGTTACTCCCGTAGGGGTGGGGCTGAAGCTATCTTT. Its protein is CVSSYSRRGGAEAIF.

This clonotype showed up many times. The chain links TRBV29-1 to TRBJ1-1; D might be TRBD1 (6 bases). Trimming pared 7 bases from V and 7 bases from J, leaving 19 bases between. The V gene's germline CDR1 is SQVTM and CDR2 ANQGSEA. The CDR3 runs 13 residues. The CDR3 nucleotides read TGCAGCGCCTCGGCAGGGAGGGACAATGAAGCTTTCTTT. Its protein is CSASAGRDNEAFF.

Comments on this clonotype: No DNA is shown, since the ends of the CDR3 on it are uncertain; the CDR3 is the one TCRdb lists. The genes are TRBV29-1 and TRBJ2-2; the listed D gene, TRBD1, was not tested against the DNA. The CDR3 sequence runs 14 residues, both termini included. CDR1 and CDR2 (germline): SQVTM, ANQGSEA. The CDR3 region is CSVAGGANTGKLFF.

Concerning this clonotype itself: The CDR3 does not end in the conserved phenylalanine or tryptophan, so this is likely a read error. The genes are TRBV6-5 and TRBJ2-5; tentatively, D is TRBD2 (6 bases). The CDR3 contains 15 residues. In germline, CDR1 is MNHEY, CDR2 SVGAGI. The chain's CDR3 is CAGSYTEGGGETQYL. The CDR3 DNA follows: TGTGCCGGCAGTTATACAGAGGGTGGGGGGGAGACCCAGTACCTC.

This clonotype was found a few times. One end of the junction varies from germline; a read error may be responsible. The chain uses TRBV28 and TRBJ2-7; weak D call: TRBD2 (6 bases). CDR1 is MDHEN, CDR2 SYDVKM, per germline. CDR3 length equals 16 residues. CDR3 DNA sequence: TGTGCCAGCAGTTTAGTTGGGGGAGGACTTACCTACGTGCAGTACTTC. Translated: CASSLVGGGLTYVQYF.

V gene TRBV20-1 combines with J gene TRBJ1-5; D is ambiguous. Near its end, the DNA agrees better with TRBJ2-3, so the J call may be wrong. The CDR3 length is 16 residues. CDR1 is DFQATT and CDR2 is SNEGSKA in the germline V gene (reference sequence). The CDR3 region has the DNA TGCAGTGCTAGAGATTCTGGCGGATCCCAACTCCAGCCCCAGTATTTT. This encodes CSARDSGGSQLQPQYF.

This clonotype was found a few times. J is TRBJ1-2 and V is TRBV29-1, with unresolved D. V lost 8 bases to trimming and J lost 2 bases, with 12 bases between them. In germline, CDR1 is SQVTM, CDR2 ANQGSEA. The length of the CDR3 is 12 residues. For the CDR3, the DNA is TGCAGCACTGCGCCGTCGAACTATGGCTACACCTTC. It specifies CSTAPSNYGYTF.

Remarks on this clonotype: The CDR3 does not close with the conserved phenylalanine or tryptophan, likely indicating a read error. This rearrangement joins TRBV6-1 to TRBJ2-7, with 10 bases aligning to TRBD2. Germline V gene data show CDR1 as MNHNS and CDR2 as SASEGT. This CDR3 spans 13 amino acids. The CDR3 is CGTSRTSGYGQYL. The CDR3 DNA reads TGTGGCACCAGTAGGACTAGCGGTTACGGGCAGTACCTC.